The T cell receptor (beta chain) under discussion was sequenced for a study of blood T cell repertoires in COVID-19. Study overall: COVID-19 samples from acute and convalescent phases originated in the United States, Italy and Spain.

This CDR3 region has 13 residues. CDR1 LNHDA and CDR2 SQIVND come from the germline V gene (reference sequence). The V segment lost 1 base and the J segment 9 bases; nucleotides outside the gene matches: 4. Which cohort a participant joined came from the clinical history participants gave. The study recruited exposed participants who had met a COVID-19 case within 2 weeks before entry. Original data processing: Amplified reference gene primers provided the basis for estimating nucleated cell counts. TCRdb's copy holds only in-frame clones and misses some; the assay was immunoSEQ multiplex PCR. The V and J calls and clone size come from that table; D and trimming were worked out from the DNA. The sample has over 200,000 clones, nearly 90% seen once.

This TCR was recovered from a man younger than 45 who had been exposed to COVID-19. This chain uses TRBV19 with TRBJ1-1, with TRBD1 matching 8 bases. The sample taken for sequencing was PBMCs or T cells enriched from blood (not recorded which). The CDR3 DNA is TGTGCCAGTAGTATAGTCGGACAGGGACAAGCTTTCTTT. It is translated as CASSIVGQGQAFF.